At least ten counts were recorded for the clone carrying this T cell receptor beta chain. Amplified TCR beta CDR3 regions came from RNA transcripts. Carried out on the TCR CDR3, a first-round RT-PCR used the HTBI primer set. TCRdb reanalysed the multiplex PCR reads using MiXCR and keeps one entry per CDR3 protein. The sample contains approximately 590,000 distinct CDR3 sequences, around 16% of which appear only once. This sample was taken from a study of T cells in Graves' hyperthyroidism and ophthalmopathy. CDR1 is SGHTA and CDR2 is FQGTGA in the germline V gene. The CDR3 loop spans 15 amino acids. The trim removed 5 bases at V and 8 bases at J, leaving 12 bases unmatched.

The gene calls are TRBV7-3 and TRBJ2-1; TRBD1 matches at 7 bases. This receptor was taken from a woman under 40 with Graves' hyperthyroidism. Sequencing used blood. The CDR3 protein is CASSQRQGLSDEQFF. In DNA form, the CDR3 reads TGTGCCAGCAGCCAAAGACAGGGTTTGTCGGATGAGCAGTTCTTC.